These 30 T cell receptor beta chains originate from one sample sequenced in a study of T cell repertoires in cytomegalovirus infection. TCRdb reanalysed the reads using MiXCR and keeps one entry per CDR3 protein. The repertoire consists of about 740,000 distinct CDR3 sequences, with approximately 40% occurring once and the leading ten covering 2.8%. Sequenced input: PBMCs. These receptors were obtained from a human donor in good health (CMV status not recorded). Some clones in this sample may be carry-over from other donors' samples.

Worth noting for this clonotype: No conserved phenylalanine or tryptophan ends this CDR3, so it is likely a read error. Here the CDR3 reads CASSLYRGGQPQHL. The DNA of the CDR3 is TGTGCCAGCAGTCTGTACAGGGGAGGTCAGCCCCAGCATTTG. This chain joins TRBV12-3 or TRBV12-4 and TRBJ1-5, with 7 positions matching TRBD1. This CDR3 has 14 residues. V dropped 5 bases and J dropped 6; count of bases not matched to a gene: 7.

The chain has TRBV4-1 and TRBJ2-5; 16 bases align to TRBD2. After removal of 4 bases from V and 2 bases from J, the junction contained 7 bases not matched to a gene. The length of the CDR3 is 18 residues. Looked up from germline, CDR1 is MGHRA and CDR2 is YSYEKL. The CDR3 loop is CASSRSGTSGGAQETQYF. The DNA of the CDR3 is TGCGCCAGCAGCCGATCCGGGACTAGCGGGGGGGCTCAAGAGACCCAGTACTTC.

This clonotype was counted a few times. V and J are TRBV19 and TRBJ1-5; TRBD1 might be the D (6 bases). V was clipped by 3 bases and J by 5 bases, with 11 bases between them. Germline CDR1 is LNHDA and CDR2 is SQIVND (reference sequence). There are 14 residues in the CDR3. The CDR3 region has the DNA TGTGCCAGTAGTATGTCCAGGGGCTATCAGCCCCAGCATTTT. Translated, it gives CASSMSRGYQPQHF.

V gene TRBV4-2 combines with J gene TRBJ1-3, with D perhaps matching TRBD1 (5 bases). The CDR3 runs 18 residues. Germline CDR1 reads LGHNA; CDR2 reads YNFKEQ. Trimming cost V 7 bases and J 0 bases, with 22 bases left between them. The CDR3 region is CASTPRGRRSTSGNTIYF. The CDR3 DNA follows: TGTGCCAGCACCCCCCGGGGCAGACGATCTACCTCTGGAAACACCATATATTTT.

This clonotype was picked up a small number of times. V usage is TRBV6-2 or TRBV6-3 and J usage is TRBJ1-4; TRBD1 matches at 7 bases. Germline loops: CDR1 MNHEY, CDR2 SVGEGT. The CDR3 sequence is 13 residues long. Trimming cost V 6 bases and J 8 bases; bases outside gene matches: 6. DNA for the CDR3: TGTGCCAGCAGACCAGGGGGAGGCGAAAAACTGTTTTTT. This codes for CASRPGGGEKLFF.

The genes are TRBV20-1 and TRBJ1-2; a possible D gene is TRBD1 (5 bases). The CDR3 runs to 13 residues. V lost 5 bases and J 2 bases, leaving 12 bases between the germline ends. CDR1 and CDR2 from the germline V gene are DFQATT and SNEGSKA (reference sequence). In nucleotides, the CDR3 is TGCAGTGCTCTCGCAAGGGGAAACTATGGCTACACCTTC. This translates into CSALARGNYGYTF.

The chain has TRBV6-1 and TRBJ2-1; no reliable D call. CDR3 length: 13 amino acids. With 5 bases removed from V and 4 bases from J, the gap between germline ends came to 9 bases. From germline, CDR1 is MNHNS and CDR2 SASEGT. CDR3 sequence (DNA): TGTGCCAGCAGTTTCACCTCTTACAATGAGCAGTTCTTC. Amino acid sequence: CASSFTSYNEQFF.

The rearrangement uses TRBV28 and TRBJ2-7, with 7 bases identical to TRBD1. With 3 bases clipped from V and 3 bases from J, the junction kept 2 bases outside the gene matches. From germline, CDR1 is MDHEN and CDR2 SYDVKM. This CDR3 is 13 amino acids long. The CDR3 nucleotides read TGTGCCAGCAGTTTTTGGACAGGCTACGAGCAGTACTTC. This codes for CASSFWTGYEQYF.

The table lists this clonotype with many counts. The rearrangement uses TRBV28 and TRBJ2-5, with D perhaps TRBD1 (5 bases). The V gene lost 11 bases and the J gene lost 5 bases, with 15 bases spanning the gap. The CDR3 length is 12 residues. CDR1 MDHEN and CDR2 SYDVKM come from the germline V gene. This CDR3 is CAWGSTRETQYF. CDR3 DNA: TGTGCCTGGGGCTCTACGAGGGAGACCCAGTACTTC.

This clonotype was counted at least ten times. The chain carries TRBV7-2 and TRBJ1-1; D remains ambiguous. Trimming shortened V by 1 base and J by 5 bases, and 8 bases separated the two germline ends. From germline, CDR1 is SGHTA and CDR2 FQGNSA. The CDR3 consists of 13 residues. The CDR3: CASSLESRTEAFF. The CDR3 region has the DNA TGTGCCAGCAGCTTAGAGTCAAGGACTGAAGCTTTCTTT.

The chain links TRBV12-3 or TRBV12-4 to TRBJ2-6, with 11 positions matching TRBD2. This CDR3 spans 24 amino acids. V trimming: 3 bases; J trimming: 1 base; junction bases outside the gene matches: 23. CDR3 residues: CASSFLLGTSGNPVAKSGANVLTF. The CDR3 DNA follows: TGTGCCAGCAGTTTTTTACTCGGGACTAGCGGCAACCCCGTCGCTAAATCTGGGGCCAACGTCCTGACTTTC.

This rearrangement joins TRBV11-2 to TRBJ1-1; D possibly corresponds to TRBD1 (5 bases). Germline V gene data show CDR1 as SGHAT and CDR2 as FQNNGV. Trimming cost V 0 bases and J 4 bases, with 12 bases left between them. The CDR3 consists of 15 residues. The CDR3 DNA sequence: TGTGCCAGCAGCTTAGATCCATCAGGGTTCACTGAAGCTTTCTTT. This encodes CASSLDPSGFTEAFF.

This chain uses TRBV6-5 with TRBJ1-3, with D tentatively TRBD1 (6 bases). Germline CDR1 and CDR2: MNHEY and SVGAGI. V was clipped by 6 bases and J by 3 bases, with 15 bases between them. This CDR3 is 15 amino acids long. The CDR3 DNA follows: TGTGCCAGCAGCCCCGGTGCAGGGGTTGGAAACACCATATATTTT. This sequence encodes CASSPGAGVGNTIYF.

Details on this clonotype: It may be a read error: a sequence one base away is much more abundant. CDR3 loop: CASRVTRDFDTQYF. The DNA of the CDR3 is TGTGCCAGCAGAGTAACCCGGGATTTCGATACGCAGTATTTT. The chain links TRBV27 to TRBJ2-3; tentatively, D is TRBD2 (5 bases). CDR1 and CDR2 (germline): MNHEY, SMNVEV (reference sequence). This CDR3 is built from 14 residues. V was trimmed by 6 bases and J by 6 bases, leaving 16 bases between them.

This clonotype was observed a handful of times. The chain is built from TRBV24-1 and TRBJ2-1; D not certain. Trimming took off 4 bases at V and 7 bases at J, with 4 bases between the two ends. The CDR3 extends over 11 amino acids. CDR1 KGHDR and CDR2 SFDVKD come from the germline V gene. CDR3 amino acids: CATSDPNEQFF. The CDR3 DNA sequence: TGTGCCACCAGTGACCCTAATGAGCAGTTCTTC.

The chain combines TRBV2 with TRBJ2-2; the D call may be TRBD1 or TRBD2 (5 bases each). Germline V CDR1 and CDR2: SNHLY, FYNNEI. The ends were cut back, 6 bases at V and 8 bases at J, with 16 bases in the middle. CDR3 length: 14 residues. The CDR3 here is CASRTGALLGELFF. CDR3 coding DNA: TGTGCCAGCAGGACCGGGGCGCTTCTGGGGGAGCTGTTTTTT.

This clonotype has only a few counts. The rearrangement uses TRBV4-1 and TRBJ2-3, with 14 nucleotides matching TRBD2. The V gene's germline CDR1 is MGHRA and CDR2 YSYEKL. This CDR3 comprises 18 residues. Trimming cost V 1 base and J 5 bases; bases outside gene matches: 8. The CDR3 coding sequence is TGCGCCAGCAGCCAAGGACTAGCGGGGGGGCGGTCGGGAGATACGCAGTATTTT. Protein product: CASSQGLAGGRSGDTQYF.

This clonotype showed up just a few times. This chain connects TRBV24-1 to TRBJ2-1; 8 bases map to TRBD2. Per germline, CDR1 KGHDR and CDR2 SFDVKD. The CDR3 totals 17 residues. Trimming removed 0 bases from V and 0 bases from J; junction bases left unmatched: 3. The CDR3 DNA is TGTGCCACCAGTGATTTGAGCGGGAGCCGCTCCTACAATGAGCAGTTCTTC. Its translation is CATSDLSGSRSYNEQFF.

This clonotype has a handful of counts. The chain couples TRBV7-8 to TRBJ2-1, with 10 bases identical to TRBD2. The J segment lost 2 bases and the V segment lost 4 bases, leaving 14 bases of the junction unmatched. The CDR3 has 19 residues. The V gene's germline CDR1 is SGHVS and CDR2 FQNEAQ. This chain's CDR3 is CASSYRAGGPRVTYNEQFF. The CDR3 DNA sequence: TGTGCCAGCAGCTACCGAGCGGGAGGGCCAAGGGTGACCTACAATGAGCAGTTCTTC.

This clonotype occurred many times. A read error may account for a junction end that differs from germline. J is TRBJ1-2 and V is TRBV4-1; 9 bases align to TRBD1. The CDR3 consists of 14 residues. Germline values: CDR1 MGHRA, CDR2 YSYEKL. The CDR3, as DNA: TGTGCCAGCAGCCAAGACAGGGGGTCCTATGGCTACACCTTC. As protein: CASSQDRGSYGYTF.

The genes are TRBV2 and TRBJ2-7; D ambiguous. V lost 7 bases and J lost 6, with 22 bases in between. The CDR3 is 15 amino acids. Germline V lookup: CDR1 SNHLY, CDR2 FYNNEI. The CDR3 DNA sequence: TGTGCCAGCAACAAATGGACGTCCGTTTCTTCCGAGCAGTACTTC. It translates to CASNKWTSVSSEQYF.

This clonotype was counted many times. V is TRBV7-2 and J is TRBJ1-2, with a possible D match to TRBD1 (6 bases). This CDR3 has 15 amino acids. The ends were cut back, 4 bases at V and 5 bases at J, with 17 bases in the middle. The germline V gene has CDR1 SGHTA and CDR2 FQGNSA. CDR3 protein: CASSSRGGRQYGYTF. For the CDR3, the DNA is TGTGCCAGCAGCTCGAGGGGGGGCAGGCAGTATGGCTACACCTTC.

This clonotype turned up a few times. This chain connects TRBV7-6 to TRBJ2-2; no clear D. The CDR3 covers 18 residues. The germline V and J ends were trimmed by 1 base and 5 bases, with 20 bases remaining between them. CDR1 SGHVS and CDR2 FNYEAQ come from the germline V gene. CDR3 amino acids: CASSLGIAAPTRTGELFF. Here the CDR3 DNA reads TGTGCCAGCAGCTTAGGGATCGCGGCACCTACGCGGACCGGGGAGCTGTTTTTT.

This clonotype was counted a single time. The V call is TRBV28, the J call TRBJ1-1; D is undetermined. CDR1 and CDR2 from the germline V gene are MDHEN and SYDVKM. The CDR3 runs to 15 residues. Trimming pared 3 bases from V and 8 bases from J, leaving 19 bases between. The CDR3 reads CASSFDGRETREAFF. The CDR3 DNA is TGTGCCAGCAGTTTTGATGGGAGGGAGACACGGGAAGCTTTCTTT. The complete variable domain, with remaining parts taken from reference TRBV28 and TRBJ1-1, reads DVKVTQSSRYLVKRTGEKVFLECVQDMDHENMFWYRQDPGLGLRLIYFSYDVKMKEKGDIPEGYSVSREKKERFSLILESASTNQTSMYLCASSFDGRETREAFFGQGTRLTVV.

The chain recombines TRBV20-1 with TRBJ2-7; TRBD1 aligns across 7 bases. With V trimmed by 1 base and J by 6 bases, 0 bases remained unmatched. The CDR3 loop spans 11 amino acids. CDR1 is DFQATT and CDR2 is SNEGSKA in the germline V gene (reference sequence). The CDR3 nucleotides are TGCAGTGCTAGAGGGGACAGCGAGCAGTACTTC. Its protein product is CSARGDSEQYF.

As concerns this clonotype: This CDR3 is missing its conserved last phenylalanine or tryptophan, likely due to a read error. The chain couples TRBV6-2 or TRBV6-3 to TRBJ1-1; 8 positions agree with TRBD1. CDR1 MNHEY and CDR2 SVGEGT come from the germline V gene. After removal of 2 bases from V and 8 bases from J, the junction contained 10 bases not matched to a gene. CDR3 size: 15 residues. The CDR3 coding sequence is TGTGCCAGCAGTTACAGACGCGGACAGGGCCTAGAAGCTTTCTTG. Its translation: CASSYRRGQGLEAFL.

This clonotype was found many times. The DNA of the CDR3 is TGTGCCAGCAGCTTAATCCCGACGGGAACTAATGAAAAACTGTTTTTT. The encoded protein is CASSLIPTGTNEKLFF. This chain links TRBV7-2 with TRBJ1-4; D is unresolved. Between the trimmed V and J ends, which lost 2 bases and 1 base, there was a span of 11 bases. Germline CDR1 and CDR2: SGHTA and FQGNSA. The CDR3 has 16 residues.

The chain links TRBV7-2 to TRBJ1-2, with unresolved D. The CDR3 length is 16 residues. Looked up from germline, CDR1 is SGHTA and CDR2 is FQGNSA. V was cut by 1 base and J by 3 bases, with 15 bases left in between. The CDR3 region is CASSLDEAVEDYGYTF. CDR3 in DNA: TGTGCCAGCAGCTTAGATGAGGCAGTGGAAGACTATGGCTACACCTTC.

This clonotype was counted between two and nine times. This rearrangement joins TRBV7-9 to TRBJ2-1; the D call may be TRBD1 or TRBD2 (6 bases each). The CDR3 is 18 residues long. V lost 4 bases, J lost 5 bases, and 24 bases lay in between. Germline V gives CDR1 SEHNR, CDR2 FQNEAQ (reference sequence). CDR3 DNA: TGTGCCAGCAGCTCAACCAGAGGGGGACTCGCATTTCACAATGAGCAGTTCTTC. Translated: CASSSTRGGLAFHNEQFF. Drawing the rest from reference TRBV7-9 and TRBJ2-1, the complete variable domain is DTGVSQNPRHKITKRGQNVTFRCDPISEHNRLYWYRQTLGQGPEFLTYFQNEAQLEKSRLLSDRFSAERPKGSFSTLEIQRTEQGDSAMYLCASSSTRGGLAFHNEQFFGPGTRLTVL.

The J gene is TRBJ1-5, the V gene TRBV28; 8 bases align to TRBD1. The V gene end was trimmed by 8 bases and the J gene end by 0 bases; junction bases not matched to a gene: 15. CDR3 length: 18 amino acids. From germline, CDR1 is MDHEN and CDR2 SYDVKM. CDR3 residues: CASDSDRGRTSSNQPQHF. The CDR3 coding sequence is TGTGCCAGCGACTCCGACAGGGGACGAACCTCTAGCAATCAGCCCCAGCATTTT.